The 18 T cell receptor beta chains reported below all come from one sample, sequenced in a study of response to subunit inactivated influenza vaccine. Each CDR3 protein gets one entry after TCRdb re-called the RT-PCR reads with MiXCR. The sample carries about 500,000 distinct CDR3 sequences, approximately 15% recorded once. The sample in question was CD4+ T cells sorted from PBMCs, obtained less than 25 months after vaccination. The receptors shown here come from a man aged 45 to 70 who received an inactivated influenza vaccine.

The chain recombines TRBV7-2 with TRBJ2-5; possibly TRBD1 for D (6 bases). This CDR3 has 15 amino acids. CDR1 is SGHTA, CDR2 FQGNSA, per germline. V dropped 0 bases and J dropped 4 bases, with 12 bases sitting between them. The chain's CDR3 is CASSLARAGAETQYF. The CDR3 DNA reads TGTGCCAGCAGCTTAGCGCGGGCAGGGGCAGAGACCCAGTACTTC.

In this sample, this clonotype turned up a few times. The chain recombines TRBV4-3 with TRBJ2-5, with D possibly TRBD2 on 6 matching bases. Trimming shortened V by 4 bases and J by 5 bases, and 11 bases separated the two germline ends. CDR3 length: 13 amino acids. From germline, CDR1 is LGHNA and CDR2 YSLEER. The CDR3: CASSRTSKETQYF. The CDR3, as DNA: TGCGCCAGCAGCCGAACTAGCAAGGAGACCCAGTACTTC.

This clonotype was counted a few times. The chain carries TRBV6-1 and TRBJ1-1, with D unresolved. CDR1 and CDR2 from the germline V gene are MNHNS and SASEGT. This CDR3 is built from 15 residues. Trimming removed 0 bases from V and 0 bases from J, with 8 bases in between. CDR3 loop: CASSEAGLMNTEAFF. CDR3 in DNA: TGTGCCAGCAGTGAAGCTGGGCTTATGAACACTGAAGCTTTCTTT.

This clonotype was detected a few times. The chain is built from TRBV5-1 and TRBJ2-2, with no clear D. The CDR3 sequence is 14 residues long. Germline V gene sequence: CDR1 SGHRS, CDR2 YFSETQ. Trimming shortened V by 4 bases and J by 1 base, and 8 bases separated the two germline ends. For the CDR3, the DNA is TGCGCCAGCAGCCCGACAAGGAACACCGGGGAGCTGTTTTTT. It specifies CASSPTRNTGELFF. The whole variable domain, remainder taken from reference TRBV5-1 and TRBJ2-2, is KAGVTQTPRYLIKTRGQQVTLSCSPISGHRSVSWYQQTPGQGLQFLFEYFSETQRNKGNFPGRFSGRQFSNSRSEMNVSTLELGDSALYLCASSPTRNTGELFFGEGSRLTVL.

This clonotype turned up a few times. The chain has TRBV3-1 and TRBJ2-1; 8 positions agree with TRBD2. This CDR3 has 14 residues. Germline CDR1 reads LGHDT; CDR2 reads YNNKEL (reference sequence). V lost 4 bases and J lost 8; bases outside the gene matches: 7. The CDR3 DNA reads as TGTGCCAGCAGCCGCCGCGGGGGGTCTGATGAGCAGTTCTTC. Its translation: CASSRRGGSDEQFF.

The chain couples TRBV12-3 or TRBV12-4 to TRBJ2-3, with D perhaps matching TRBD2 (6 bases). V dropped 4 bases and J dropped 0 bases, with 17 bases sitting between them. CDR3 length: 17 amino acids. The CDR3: CASSSPTSLYSTDTQYF. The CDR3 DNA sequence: TGTGCCAGCAGTTCTCCGACTAGTTTATATAGCACAGATACGCAGTATTTT.

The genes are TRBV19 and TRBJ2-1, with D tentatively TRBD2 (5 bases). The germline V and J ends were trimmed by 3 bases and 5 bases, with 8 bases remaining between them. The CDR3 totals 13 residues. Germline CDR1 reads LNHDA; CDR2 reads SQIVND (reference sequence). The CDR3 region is CASSIERDNEQFF. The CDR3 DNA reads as TGTGCCAGTAGTATTGAGAGGGACAATGAGCAGTTCTTC.

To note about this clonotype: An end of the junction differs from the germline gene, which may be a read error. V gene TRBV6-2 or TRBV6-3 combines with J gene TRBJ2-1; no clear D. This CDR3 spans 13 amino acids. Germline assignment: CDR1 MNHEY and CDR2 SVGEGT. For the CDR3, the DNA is TGTTCCAGCAGTTACGTCGGTTTCAATGAGCAGTTCTTC. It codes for CSSSYVGFNEQFF.

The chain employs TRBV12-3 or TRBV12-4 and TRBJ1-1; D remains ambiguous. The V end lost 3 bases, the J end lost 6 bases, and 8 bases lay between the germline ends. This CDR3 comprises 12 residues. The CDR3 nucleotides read TGTGCCAGCAGTTTCTGGTCGCCTGAAGCTTTCTTT. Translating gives CASSFWSPEAFF.

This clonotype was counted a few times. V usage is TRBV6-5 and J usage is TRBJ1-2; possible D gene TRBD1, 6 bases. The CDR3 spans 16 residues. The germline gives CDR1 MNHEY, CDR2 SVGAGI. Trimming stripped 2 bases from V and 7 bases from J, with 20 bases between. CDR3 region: CASSYVRGGAHSGYTF. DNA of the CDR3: TGTGCCAGCAGTTACGTGAGGGGGGGTGCTCACTCTGGCTACACCTTC.

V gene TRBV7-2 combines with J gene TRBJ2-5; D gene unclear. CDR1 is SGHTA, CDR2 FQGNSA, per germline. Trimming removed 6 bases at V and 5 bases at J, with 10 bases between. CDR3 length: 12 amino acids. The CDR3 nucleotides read TGTGCCAGCAGTCCCCTCGCGGAGACCCAGTACTTC. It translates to CASSPLAETQYF. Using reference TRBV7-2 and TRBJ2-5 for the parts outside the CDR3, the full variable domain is GAGVSQSPSNKVTEKGKDVELRCDPISGHTALYWYRQSLGQGLEFLIYFQGNSAPDKSGLPSDRFSAERTGGSVSTLTIQRTQQEDSAVYLCASSPLAETQYFGPGTRLLVL.

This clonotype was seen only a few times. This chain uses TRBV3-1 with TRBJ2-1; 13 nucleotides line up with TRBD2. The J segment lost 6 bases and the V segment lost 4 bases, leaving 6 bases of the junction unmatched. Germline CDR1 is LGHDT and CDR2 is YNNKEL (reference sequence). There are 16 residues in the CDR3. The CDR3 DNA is TGTGCCAGCAGCCCACCCGGACTAGCGGGAGTCAATGAGCAGTTCTTC. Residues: CASSPPGLAGVNEQFF.

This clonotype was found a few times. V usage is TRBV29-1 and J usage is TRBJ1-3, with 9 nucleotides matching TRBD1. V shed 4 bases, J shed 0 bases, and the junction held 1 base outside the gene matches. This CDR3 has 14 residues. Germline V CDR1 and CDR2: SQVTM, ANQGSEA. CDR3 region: CSVGGQGSGNTIYF. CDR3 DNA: TGCAGCGTTGGGGGACAGGGCTCTGGAAACACCATATATTTT.

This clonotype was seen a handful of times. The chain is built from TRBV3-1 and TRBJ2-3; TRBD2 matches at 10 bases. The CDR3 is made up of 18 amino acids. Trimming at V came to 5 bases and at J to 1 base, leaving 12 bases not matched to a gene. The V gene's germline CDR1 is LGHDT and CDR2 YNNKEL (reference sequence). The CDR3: CASSSAVSGGQGTDTQYF. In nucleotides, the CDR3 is TGTGCCAGCAGCTCAGCGGTTAGCGGGGGGCAGGGCACAGATACGCAGTATTTT.

CDR3 protein: CSASALTGLNTEAFF. CDR3 bases: TGCAGTGCTAGTGCATTGACAGGATTGAACACTGAAGCTTTCTTT. The chain joins TRBV20-1 to TRBJ1-1; the D gene is possibly TRBD1 (6 bases). V lost 3 bases to trimming and J lost 0 bases, with 14 bases between them. The germline CDR1 and CDR2 sequences are DFQATT and SNEGSKA (reference sequence). The CDR3 consists of 15 residues.

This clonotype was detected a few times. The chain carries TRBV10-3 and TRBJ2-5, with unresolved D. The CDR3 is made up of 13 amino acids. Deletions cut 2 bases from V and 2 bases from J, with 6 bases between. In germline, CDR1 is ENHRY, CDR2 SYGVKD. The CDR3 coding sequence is TGTGCCATCAGTGAGGGCAGTCAAGAGACCCAGTACTTC. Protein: CAISEGSQETQYF.

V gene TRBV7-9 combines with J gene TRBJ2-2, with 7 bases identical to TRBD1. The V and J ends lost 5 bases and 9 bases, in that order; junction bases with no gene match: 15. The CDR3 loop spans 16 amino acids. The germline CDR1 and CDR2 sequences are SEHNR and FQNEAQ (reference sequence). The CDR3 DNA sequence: TGTGCCAGCAGCCCCGGGGACAGTCAAGAAGTCTGGGAGCTGTTTTTT. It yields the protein CASSPGDSQEVWELFF. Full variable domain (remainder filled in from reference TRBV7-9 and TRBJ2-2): DTGVSQNPRHKITKRGQNVTFRCDPISEHNRLYWYRQTLGQGPEFLTYFQNEAQLEKSRLLSDRFSAERPKGSFSTLEIQRTEQGDSAMYLCASSPGDSQEVWELFFGEGSRLTVL.

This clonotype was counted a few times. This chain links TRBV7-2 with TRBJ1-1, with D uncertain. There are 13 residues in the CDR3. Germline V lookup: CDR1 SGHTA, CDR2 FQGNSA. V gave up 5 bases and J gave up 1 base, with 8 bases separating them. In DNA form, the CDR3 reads TGTGCCAGCAGCATTACACGGAACACTGAAGCTTTCTTT. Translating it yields CASSITRNTEAFF.